The TCR beta chain described here comes from a study of regulatory T cells in long-lasting Graves disease. Study-level findings and limits: For persistent Graves' patients, TCR diversity was lower than for newly diagnosed ones.

The time point: persistent/refractory GD, antithyroid drugs over 5 years with positive TRAb. PBMC RNA served as the TCR library source. Arm-PCR of CDR3 regions and iRepertoire HTBI primers were the basis on which TCR beta libraries were built. Authors' processing steps: Sequenced samples collectively carried some 60 TRBV and 14 to 15 TRBJ segments. TCRdb reanalysed the multiplex PCR reads using MiXCR and keeps one entry per CDR3 protein. The V and J calls follow TCRdb's processing rather than the paper's. The sample shows hundreds of thousands of distinct CDR3 sequences, around 20% of them seen only once. In regard to this clonotype: Its antigen remains unknown.

The sequencing used peripheral blood mononuclear cells (PBMCs), collected when the disease was refractory, from a patient treated with antithyroid drugs. This clonotype was sampled from a female donor with Graves disease.

CDR3 sequence (DNA): TGCGCCAGCAGCTTGGCCCCTAGAACAGGGGGTCGGTACACTGAAGCTTTCTTT. It specifies CASSLAPRTGGRYTEAFF. The rearrangement links TRBV5-1 to TRBJ1-1; 8 positions agree with TRBD1. This CDR3 is 18 amino acids long. Trimming at V came to 0 bases and at J to 3 bases, leaving 13 bases not matched to a gene. CDR1 and CDR2 from the germline V gene are SGHRS and YFSETQ.